This T cell receptor (beta chain) comes out of a study of metastatic and nonmetastatic thyroid tumors (dated by TCRdb to 2019 to 2021). Broadly, across the study: For patients with malignant and with benign thyroid disease, the researchers compared repertoires between peripheral blood samples and tumor or nodule tissue samples.

Overall study outcomes, separate from this receptor: TCR beta diversity was reported as significantly higher in malignant tumors than in benign nodules, in both blood and tumor samples.

This clone has just a few counts. The clone's antigen remains unknown. No much larger clone exists at a distance of one base, and base qualities are not known. Library creation used PCR. The sample was run on an Illumina HiSeq 4000. High-throughput sequencing was used to profile the CDR3 region of the TCR beta-chain in every patient. From the authors' description of their analysis: The researchers built a classifier to tell apart papillary thyroid cancer patients with distant metastasis, based on CDR3 differences among clinicopathological groups. To measure repertoire diversity the researchers used the Shannon index, while the Morisita-Horn index served to gauge how similar the tumor and blood repertoires were. TCRdb itself trimmed the public reads at Q25 with fastp, ran MiXCR and retained productive beta chains. TCRdb, rather than the study authors, made the V and J calls. Recorded for this sample are approximately 25,000 clones; 26% of them occurred a single time. Around 16% of the sample comes from the top ten.

Before undergoing thyroid surgery, none of the patients had been given any kind of treatment. Using T-cell receptor beta sequencing, the researchers looked back retrospectively at clinical samples from patients, gathered between the early 2010s and the late 2010s. This TCR derives from a male donor with papillary thyroid cancer or a benign thyroid nodule (not recorded which). Some clones in this sample may be carry-over from other donors' samples. The sequenced sample consisted of blood.

The DNA sequence is TGTGCCAGCAGTTACGCGGGGTCCTCCTACGAGCAGTACTTC. Translated, it reads CASSYAGSSYEQYF. The chain is encoded by TRBV6-6 joined to TRBJ2-7; perhaps TRBD2 is the D gene, with 6 bases matching. The CDR3 contains 14 residues, cysteine and phenylalanine counted. The retained sequence is limited to the CDR3, 42 bases, with the frame set at the first base. The germline V gene (reference sequence) provides CDR1 MNHNY and CDR2 SVGAGI. The V end loses 2 bases and the J end loses 0 bases, and a stretch of 8 bases separates them.